This T cell receptor (beta chain) came from a study of siplizumab effects on memory and regulatory T cells. Points from the study as a whole: Major contributors to the alloresponse seemed to be naive T cells, which also appeared more diverse than memory cells.

In each sample, roughly 100,000 TCR templates were assayed. TCRdb keeps only in-frame clones here, not all; method: immunoSEQ multiplex PCR. This sample yields around 100,000 clones, of which 75% to 95% are seen a single time; around 2.7% belongs to the top ten. As concerns this clone: No antigen is known for it.

V trimming: 1 base; J trimming: 0 bases; junction bases outside the gene matches: 2. Germline loops: CDR1 MNHEY, CDR2 SMNVEV (reference sequence). CDR3 length equals 15 residues. The sequencing input was CD4+ T cells sorted from blood. The receptor was isolated from a human donor in good health. Some clones in this sample may be carry-over from other donors' samples. This sequence joins TRBV27 and TRBJ2-7, with TRBD1 identical over 8 bases. The CDR3 nucleotides read TGTGCCAGCAGTTTATGGGGACAGGTCTCCTACGAGCAGTACTTC. It is translated as CASSLWGQVSYEQYF.